The 20 T cell receptor beta chains below come from one sample, sequenced in a study of tumor and adjacent non-tumor tissue in lung cancer. The library came from three nested PCR rounds adapted from ARM-PCR protocols. Via MiXCR, TCRdb re-called the multiplex PCR reads, giving one row per CDR3 protein. This table has tens of thousands of distinct CDR3 sequences, 55% to 85% appearing once. No cell sorting was done before RNA was extracted from the tissue. The sequencing sample was made of lung tumor tissue. These receptors came from a man in his sixties with non-small cell lung cancer.

Regarding this clonotype: One end of the junction is discordant with germline, which a read error may explain. This chain links TRBV6-2 or TRBV6-3 with TRBJ1-4; no definite D call. Per germline, CDR1 MNHEY and CDR2 SVGEGT. The CDR3 extends over 15 amino acids. The CDR3 protein is CASSYFQEDGEKLSF. Written as DNA, the CDR3 is TGTGCCAGCAGTTACTTTCAAGAGGACGGGGAAAAACTGTCTTTT.

Notes on this clonotype: One end of the junction fails to match germline, which may point to a read error. The chain employs TRBV11-2 and TRBJ1-5, with D unclear. This CDR3 contains 13 residues. Germline assignment: CDR1 SGHAT and CDR2 FQNNGV. DNA for the CDR3: TGTGCCAGAAGCTTAGATCGCGGTCAGCCCCAGCATTTT. This gives the protein CARSLDRGQPQHF.

The table lists this clonotype with a few counts. The conserved closing phenylalanine or tryptophan is absent in this CDR3, likely reflecting a read error. The chain employs TRBV20-1 and TRBJ2-7, with 12 bases fitting TRBD2. The V gene's germline CDR1 is DFQATT and CDR2 SNEGSKA (reference sequence). J gave up 4 bases and V 1 base, and 8 bases lay outside the gene matches. The CDR3 contains 16 residues. The CDR3 protein is CSARGLAGGRQYEQYI. The CDR3 DNA reads as TGCAGTGCTAGAGGTCTAGCGGGAGGGAGACAGTACGAGCAGTACATC.

Concerning this clonotype itself: A much larger clonotype is one base distant, so this may be a read error. The chain recombines TRBV5-6 with TRBJ2-7; D not certain. The germline gives CDR1 SGHDT, CDR2 YYEEEE. The length of the CDR3 is 15 residues. CDR3: CASCLFRGYSYEQYF. CDR3 coding DNA: TGTGCCAGCTGCTTGTTCCGCGGATACTCCTACGAGCAGTACTTC.

A word on this clonotype: One end of the junction is discordant with germline, which a read error may explain. The V gene is TRBV29-1, the J gene TRBJ1-2, with D uncertain. Germline V CDR1 and CDR2: SQVTM, ANQGSEA. CDR3 length: 12 residues. The CDR3 here is CSDDWEGYGYTF. The CDR3 DNA reads TGCAGCGATGACTGGGAGGGCTATGGCTACACATTC.

This clonotype was counted at least ten times. V gene TRBV20-1 combines with J gene TRBJ1-5; tentatively, D is TRBD1 (5 bases). The germline V gene has CDR1 DFQATT and CDR2 SNEGSKA (reference sequence). V was clipped by 7 bases and J by 7 bases, with 14 bases between them. CDR3 length: 12 residues. DNA for the CDR3: TGCAGTGTGGGGGAGAATTTCCAGCCCCAGCATTTT. This codes for CSVGENFQPQHF.

As regards this clonotype: One end of the junction does not line up with germline, which may come from a read error. The genes are TRBV29-1 and TRBJ1-2, with TRBD1 matching 7 bases. The V gene's germline CDR1 is SQVTM and CDR2 ANQGSEA. This CDR3 region has 12 residues. The CDR3 coding sequence is TGCGGCGTTAAGGGGGACAGACAGGGCTACACCTTC. Protein: CGVKGDRQGYTF.

Regarding this clonotype: The junction does not match germline at one end; this may be a read error. CDR3 loop: CASSLARDRDTLRIF. The CDR3, as DNA: TGTGCCAGTAGCTTGGCGCGAGACAGGGACACCCTCCGAATCTTT. The chain combines TRBV5-6 with TRBJ1-1; TRBD1 matches at 7 bases. Germline loops: CDR1 SGHDT, CDR2 YYEEEE. This CDR3 contains 15 residues.

As concerns this clonotype: A read error may account for a junction end that differs from germline. The chain links TRBV20-1 to TRBJ2-3; D ambiguous. This CDR3 region has 16 residues. Germline assignment: CDR1 DFQATT and CDR2 SNEGSKA (reference sequence). The CDR3 reads CNARDPVTGGTDTQYF. The CDR3 coding sequence is TGCAATGCTAGAGATCCAGTCACGGGTGGTACAGATACGCAGTATTTT.

Note on this clonotype: Lacking the conserved final phenylalanine or tryptophan, this CDR3 likely reflects a read error. The chain has TRBV6-5 and TRBJ1-5; D might be TRBD1 (6 bases). This CDR3 is built from 14 residues. Germline lookup yields CDR1 MNHEY and CDR2 SVGAGI. The CDR3 DNA is TGTACCATCAGTTACGGACAGTACAATCAGCCCCAGCATTAT. Translated, it gives CTISYGQYNQPQHY.

V is TRBV7-9 and J is TRBJ2-1; D unresolved. CDR3 length equals 15 residues. CDR1 SEHNR and CDR2 FQNEAQ come from the germline V gene (reference sequence). The V end was cut by 1 base, the J end by 9 bases, with 16 bases between. The CDR3 nucleotides are TGTGCCAGCAGCTTAGGTGGCAGACGGTCCTGTGAGCAGTTCTTC. This codes for CASSLGGRRSCEQFF.

The sample holds a few counts of this clonotype. Since a much larger clone is just one base distant, this may be a read error. The chain joins TRBV6-2 or TRBV6-3 to TRBJ2-3; D gene ambiguous. Per germline, CDR1 MNHEY and CDR2 SVGEGT. There are 14 residues in the CDR3. In DNA, the CDR3 is TGTGCCAGCACTTACTGGCCCCGCACAGATACGCAGTATTTT. It specifies CASTYWPRTDTQYF.

This chain uses TRBV6-2 or TRBV6-3 with TRBJ2-3; TRBD2 agrees at 7 bases. Germline assignment: CDR1 MNHEY and CDR2 SVGEGT. Unmatched junction bases numbered 13, after V lost 7 bases and J lost 3 bases. The CDR3 is 16 residues long. The DNA for the CDR3 is TGTGCCAGCAATTCCCTTCAGGCGGGAGTTACAGATACGCAGTATTTT. Translated: CASNSLQAGVTDTQYF.

This clonotype has more than one count but fewer than ten. One end of the junction does not line up with germline, which may come from a read error. V gene TRBV20-1 combines with J gene TRBJ2-7; 10 bases fit TRBD2. Per germline, CDR1 DFQATT and CDR2 SNEGSKA (reference sequence). This CDR3 spans 15 amino acids. The CDR3 region has the DNA TGCAGTGCTAGAAAAGGACTAGCGGTAGGACAAGAGCAATACTTC. Its protein is CSARKGLAVGQEQYF.

This clonotype was observed a single time. A junction end diverges from the germline sequence, so it may reflect a read error. This chain joins TRBV20-1 and TRBJ2-7; D tentatively reads TRBD1 or TRBD2 (6 bases each). In germline, CDR1 is DFQATT, CDR2 SNEGSKA (reference sequence). The CDR3 covers 15 residues. Here the CDR3 reads CRARDDRIGGYEQYF. DNA for the CDR3: TGCAGAGCTAGAGATGACAGGATCGGGGGCTACGAGCAGTACTTC.

The gene calls are TRBV29-1 and TRBJ2-1; TRBD2 matches 7 bases. V gave up 3 bases and J gave up 3 bases; unmatched junction bases: 8. Germline values: CDR1 SQVTM, CDR2 ANQGSEA. The CDR3 is 15 residues long. This chain's CDR3 is CSVDLASGVYNEQFF. The CDR3 bases are TGCAGCGTTGATCTAGCTAGCGGTGTCTACAATGAGCAGTTCTTC.

To note about this clonotype: This may come from a read error, since a much larger clone is one base off. This chain links TRBV6-1 with TRBJ2-7, with TRBD2 identical over 11 bases. Germline V CDR1 and CDR2: MNHNS, SASEGT. The CDR3 contains 13 residues. The CDR3 here is CVSATSGSYEQYF. The CDR3 region has the DNA TGTGTCAGCGCTACTAGCGGGAGCTACGAGCAGTACTTC.

About this clonotype: The missing conserved phenylalanine or tryptophan at the end of this CDR3 makes a read error likely. The gene calls are TRBV20-1 and TRBJ1-5; D perhaps matches TRBD1 (6 bases). In germline, CDR1 is DFQATT, CDR2 SNEGSKA (reference sequence). The CDR3 is 19 residues long. Here the CDR3 DNA reads TGCCGTGCTAGGGGGGTGGGGAGGGGCTGGGATAAAAGCAATCAGCCCCAGCATTTA. This encodes CRARGVGRGWDKSNQPQHL.

For this clonotype: One end of the junction does not line up with germline, which may come from a read error. The V and J genes are TRBV11-3 and TRBJ1-5; weak D call: TRBD1 (6 bases). Germline values: CDR1 SGHNT, CDR2 YENEEA. The CDR3 extends over 16 amino acids. The CDR3 region is CACSLVRRGTNQSQHF. The CDR3, as DNA: TGTGCCTGCAGCTTAGTTCGCAGGGGTACCAATCAGTCCCAGCATTTT.

To note about this clonotype: A much larger clone is a single base away; this may be a read error. The chain carries TRBV28 and TRBJ1-2; D remains ambiguous. This CDR3 has 11 amino acids. Germline V gene data show CDR1 as MDHEN and CDR2 as SYDVKM. The CDR3, as DNA: TGTACCAGCAGTTTGTCCTATGGCTACACCTTC. It is translated as CTSSLSYGYTF.